The T cell receptor (beta chain) under discussion was sequenced for a study of blood T cell repertoires in COVID-19. Across the study: Sites in the United States, Italy and Spain provided acute and convalescent COVID-19 samples. T cells, B-cell-depleted T cells, or PBMCs provided the cDNA or gDNA that served as material.

Authors' data handling: From reference gene primer amplification, estimates of nucleated cell counts were derived. The data were produced by immunoSEQ multiplex PCR, yet TCRdb's version contains in-frame clones alone and is incomplete. V, J and clone size reflect that table, while D and trimming were determined from the DNA. The sample carries 120,000 or so clones, around four fifths recorded once. CDR1 is KGHDR, CDR2 SFDVKD, per germline. Germline trimming cut 3 bases from V and 5 bases from J; bases unmatched to any gene: 8. The CDR3 is made up of 16 amino acids. This TCR came from a human donor in a cohort sampled during active COVID-19. What was sequenced was peripheral blood. This chain links TRBV24-1 with TRBJ2-2, with TRBD1 matching 7 bases. The CDR3, as DNA: TGTGCCACCAGTGATCCAAGACAGGGTAGGACCGGGGAGCTGTTTTTT. Its protein is CATSDPRQGRTGELFF.